These 27 T cell receptor beta chains were sequenced from one sample in a study of shared T cell receptors in the human thymus. Measured with immunoSEQ multiplex PCR; TCRdb has only the in-frame clones, and not every one. Here the sample spans hundreds of thousands of clones, just under 95% being singletons. Sequenced sample: thymocytes. All receptors derive from a human donor.

The chain recombines TRBV28 with TRBJ2-7; D perhaps matches TRBD1 (6 bases). V dropped 6 bases and J dropped 3 bases, with 21 bases sitting between them. This CDR3 has 16 residues. CDR1 is MDHEN and CDR2 is SYDVKM in the germline V gene. This CDR3 reads CASSLTNGTWDYEQYF. In DNA, the CDR3 is TGTGCCAGCAGCCTCACGAATGGGACATGGGACTACGAGCAGTACTTC.

The gene calls are TRBV5-4 and TRBJ2-6, with D uncertain. The germline V and J ends were trimmed by 4 bases and 15 bases, with 14 bases remaining between them. Germline CDR1 is SGHNT and CDR2 is YYREEE (reference sequence). The CDR3 totals 12 residues. The CDR3 DNA follows: TGTGCCAGCAGCCTCCCTAGGAGTTGCCTGACTTTC. This codes for CASSLPRSCLTF.

This chain joins TRBV6-6 and TRBJ1-4; 7 nucleotides align to TRBD1. This CDR3 has 13 residues. Trimming took 8 bases from V and 7 from J; bases not matched to a gene: 7. Germline CDR1 MNHNY, CDR2 SVGAGI (reference sequence). CDR3 amino acids: CASVKGAGEKLFF. The CDR3 DNA is TGTGCCAGCGTTAAGGGGGCTGGTGAAAAACTGTTTTTT.

The J gene is TRBJ2-2, the V gene TRBV19; weak D call: TRBD2 (5 bases). The CDR3 has 13 amino acids. Trimming took 5 bases from V and 7 from J, leaving 11 bases between them. CDR1 is LNHDA, CDR2 SQIVND, per germline (reference sequence). The CDR3 loop is CASSSPADGELFF. Here the CDR3 DNA reads TGTGCCAGTAGTTCCCCAGCGGACGGGGAGCTGTTTTTT.

The V and J genes are TRBV7-9 and TRBJ2-1, with D unclear. The CDR3 has 14 residues. Germline V gene lookup returns CDR1 SEHNR and CDR2 FQNEAQ (reference sequence). V lost 2 bases, J lost 8 bases, and 13 bases lay in between. As DNA, the CDR3 is TGTGCCAGCAGCTTATCTTTTGAGCAGGATGAGCAGTTCTTC. Its protein product is CASSLSFEQDEQFF.

The rearrangement links TRBV19 to TRBJ1-2; TRBD1 is a possible D gene (5 bases). The ends were cut back, 4 bases at V and 4 bases at J, with 10 bases in the middle. The CDR3 totals 13 residues. Germline V gene sequence: CDR1 LNHDA, CDR2 SQIVND (reference sequence). CDR3 residues: CASSTPGRYGYTF. CDR3 nucleotide sequence: TGTGCCAGTAGTACCCCGGGACGCTATGGCTACACCTTC.

The genes are TRBV30 and TRBJ2-5; D call uncertain. Germline CDR1 and CDR2: GTSNPN and SVGIG (reference sequence). The germline V and J ends were trimmed by 2 bases and 4 bases, with 14 bases remaining between them. The CDR3 has 14 residues. The CDR3 coding sequence is TGTGCCTGGAGTAATTCCGAGCTTAGAGAGACCCAGTACTTC. It yields the protein CAWSNSELRETQYF.

V usage is TRBV7-2 and J usage is TRBJ2-7, with TRBD2 matching 9 bases. J lost 0 bases, V lost 5 bases, and 5 bases had no gene match. This CDR3 has 15 residues. Germline assignment: CDR1 SGHTA and CDR2 FQGNSA. The CDR3 loop is CASSTRTSASYEQYF. CDR3 coding DNA: TGTGCCAGCAGCACACGGACTAGCGCCTCCTACGAGCAGTACTTC.

The chain joins TRBV9 to TRBJ2-1, with 11 bases aligning to TRBD2. Germline V gene sequence: CDR1 SGDLS, CDR2 YYNGEE. With V trimmed by 4 bases and J by 7 bases, 13 bases remained unmatched. The CDR3 is 17 amino acids. CDR3 sequence reads: CASSPPDSGRAGNEQFF. The CDR3 nucleotides are TGTGCCAGCAGCCCACCGGATAGCGGGAGGGCAGGTAATGAGCAGTTCTTC.

The gene calls are TRBV7-9 and TRBJ2-1, with TRBD1 matching over 8 bases. The CDR3 length is 15 residues. Germline-derived CDR1 and CDR2 are SEHNR and FQNEAQ (reference sequence). Germline trimming cut 5 bases from V and 8 bases from J; bases unmatched to any gene: 11. CDR3 bases: TGTGCCAGCAGCCCTAGGACAGGGTGGGCCCATGAGCAGTTCTTC. This encodes CASSPRTGWAHEQFF.

This rearrangement joins TRBV5-6 to TRBJ1-2, with D possibly matching TRBD1 (5 bases). CDR3 length: 15 residues. Trimming stripped 0 bases from V and 2 bases from J, with 11 bases between. From germline, CDR1 is SGHDT and CDR2 YYEEEE. CDR3 amino acids: CASSLVRDENYGYTF. The CDR3 coding sequence is TGTGCCAGCAGCTTGGTAAGGGACGAGAACTATGGCTACACCTTC.

The chain recombines TRBV7-3 with TRBJ2-5, with D hard to call. V lost 0 bases and J lost 3, with 11 bases in between. This CDR3 is built from 15 residues. Germline V gene sequence: CDR1 SGHTA, CDR2 FQGTGA. The CDR3 protein is CASSLTDTKEETQYF. The DNA for the CDR3 is TGTGCCAGCAGCTTAACCGACACCAAGGAAGAGACCCAGTACTTC.

The CDR3: CASSLKGTGSTDTQYF. CDR3 in DNA: TGTGCCAGCAGTTTAAAGGGGACGGGTAGCACAGATACGCAGTATTTT. The chain recombines TRBV28 with TRBJ2-3; D might be TRBD1 or TRBD2, each matching 5 bases. The CDR3 totals 16 residues. The ends were cut back, 2 bases at V and 0 bases at J, with 12 bases in the middle. The V gene's germline CDR1 is MDHEN and CDR2 SYDVKM.

The chain is built from TRBV7-9 and TRBJ2-5; D tentatively fits TRBD1 or TRBD2 (5 bases each). This CDR3 contains 17 residues. Germline V gene sequence: CDR1 SEHNR, CDR2 FQNEAQ (reference sequence). V was trimmed by 3 bases and J by 5 bases, leaving 22 bases between them. The CDR3 DNA reads as TGTGCCAGCAGCTTCCAATCCGGGACCCCCCAAAACGAGACCCAGTACTTC. It codes for CASSFQSGTPQNETQYF. Variable domain in full (rest from reference TRBV7-9 and TRBJ2-5): DTGVSQNPRHKITKRGQNVTFRCDPISEHNRLYWYRQTLGQGPEFLTYFQNEAQLEKSRLLSDRFSAERPKGSFSTLEIQRTEQGDSAMYLCASSFQSGTPQNETQYFGPGTRLLVL.

This sequence joins TRBV4-1 and TRBJ2-7; 10 nucleotides align to TRBD2. This CDR3 contains 15 residues. CDR1 and CDR2 from the germline V gene are MGHRA and YSYEKL. Unmatched junction bases numbered 5, after V lost 2 bases and J lost 4 bases. CDR3 coding DNA: TGCGCCAGCAGCCAACTAGCGGGAGTGTTGTACGAGCAGTACTTC. As protein: CASSQLAGVLYEQYF.

This chain connects TRBV11-2 to TRBJ2-7; D uncertain. Germline CDR1 and CDR2: SGHAT and FQNNGV. The length of the CDR3 is 15 residues. Trimming removed 0 bases at V and 3 bases at J, with 12 bases between. CDR3 bases: TGTGCCAGCAGCTTAGAGACCGGGCCTTACTACGAGCAGTACTTC. It encodes CASSLETGPYYEQYF.

The genes are TRBV7-3 and TRBJ2-5; D gene uncertain. This CDR3 has 15 amino acids. CDR1 and CDR2 (germline): SGHTA, FQGTGA. V lost 5 bases, J lost 1 base, and 14 bases lay in between. The CDR3 spells CASSPTPGSQETQYF. Written as DNA, the CDR3 is TGTGCCAGCAGCCCGACCCCTGGGTCCCAAGAGACCCAGTACTTC. The full variable domain, in which reference TRBV7-3 and TRBJ2-5 provide the parts outside the CDR3, is GAGVSQTPSNKVTEKGKYVELRCDPISGHTALYWYRQSLGQGPEFLIYFQGTGAADDSGLPNDRFFAVRPEGSVSTLKIQRTERGDSAVYLCASSPTPGSQETQYFGPGTRLLVL.

In this sample, this clone turned up once. This chain joins TRBV10-3 and TRBJ1-2; TRBD1 matches 10 bases. V shed 4 bases, J shed 2 bases, and the junction held 7 bases outside the gene matches. Germline loops: CDR1 ENHRY, CDR2 SYGVKD. The CDR3 contains 16 residues. The CDR3 DNA reads TGTGCCATCAGTGGGACGCGGACAGGGGGGAACTATGGCTACACCTTC. It is translated as CAISGTRTGGNYGYTF.

The J gene is TRBJ1-3, the V gene TRBV6-5; possibly TRBD1 for D (5 bases). Germline V gives CDR1 MNHEY, CDR2 SVGAGI. Trimming shortened V by 2 bases and J by 0 bases, and 8 bases separated the two germline ends. The CDR3 extends over 15 amino acids. CDR3: CASSYGQRSGNTIYF. CDR3 nucleotides: TGTGCCAGCAGTTACGGACAACGCTCTGGAAACACCATATATTTT.

J is TRBJ2-6 and V is TRBV21-1. TRBV21-1 is a recognized pseudogene. The CDR3 is made up of 20 amino acids. This CDR3 reads CASSSPGRHHFHSGANVLTF. CDR3 in DNA: TGTGCCAGCAGCTCTCCGGGACGGCACCACTTTCACTCTGGGGCCAACGTCCTGACTTTC.

The J gene is TRBJ2-3, the V gene TRBV5-3; D might be TRBD2 (5 bases). TRBV5-3 is filed as an ORF, its function uncertain. This CDR3 contains 18 residues. The V and J ends lost 4 bases and 2 bases respectively, with 23 bases between them. For the CDR3, the DNA is TGTGCCAGAAGCCCCGTGGAGGCGCGCCTTCCTCTCACAGATACGCAGTATTTT. This gives the protein CARSPVEARLPLTDTQYF.

V usage is TRBV10-3 and J usage is TRBJ1-2; perhaps TRBD1 as D (5 bases). Per germline, CDR1 ENHRY and CDR2 SYGVKD. The length of the CDR3 is 16 residues. Trimming left V 3 bases short and J 0 bases short, with 14 bases between. CDR3 in DNA: TGTGCCATCAGTGAAGAGTGGGGGTTACCTAACTATGGCTACACCTTC. Its translation is CAISEEWGLPNYGYTF.

This clone was recorded only once. The chain links TRBV6-1 to TRBJ2-2; 13 bases line up with TRBD2. The CDR3 covers 17 residues. Germline assignment: CDR1 MNHNS and CDR2 SASEGT. With V trimmed by 4 bases and J by 2 bases, 4 bases remained unmatched. In DNA, the CDR3 is TGTGCCAGCAGTGCTCGGACTAGCGGGAGTAACACCGGGGAGCTGTTTTTT. It encodes CASSARTSGSNTGELFF.

J is TRBJ1-1 and V is TRBV9, with D possibly TRBD1 on 6 matching bases. Germline V CDR1 and CDR2: SGDLS, YYNGEE. V lost 3 bases, J lost 3 bases, and 12 bases lay in between. The CDR3 loop spans 14 amino acids. The DNA for the CDR3 is TGTGCCAGCAGCGATATACAGGGCCACACTGAAGCTTTCTTT. Translated: CASSDIQGHTEAFF.

The chain couples TRBV27 to TRBJ2-7; D remains ambiguous. The ends were cut back, 5 bases at V and 2 bases at J, with 22 bases in the middle. Per the germline V gene, CDR1 is MNHEY and CDR2 is SMNVEV (reference sequence). The CDR3 runs 17 residues. The CDR3 coding sequence is TGTGCCAGCAGTCCCCAGGTCAGGTCGACGGATGCCTACGAGCAGTACTTC. Its translation: CASSPQVRSTDAYEQYF.

The genes are TRBV28 and TRBJ2-1; D gene ambiguous. The CDR3 loop spans 15 amino acids. Trimming cost V 1 base and J 5 bases, with 12 bases left between them. Germline V gene lookup returns CDR1 MDHEN and CDR2 SYDVKM. CDR3 in DNA: TGTGCCAGCAGTTTATCACGCTTGATAGACAATGAGCAGTTCTTC. This gives the protein CASSLSRLIDNEQFF.

The chain couples TRBV18 to TRBJ1-5; D ambiguous. V was pared by 0 bases and J by 0 bases, with 9 bases between. Germline V gene data show CDR1 as KGHSH and CDR2 as LQKENI. This CDR3 has 16 residues. The chain's CDR3 is CASSPPDGNSNQPQHF. The CDR3 coding sequence is TGTGCCAGCTCACCACCGGACGGGAATAGCAATCAGCCCCAGCATTTT. Based on the CDR3 plus reference TRBV18 and TRBJ1-5, the full variable domain is NAGVMQNPRHLVRRRGQEARLRCSPMKGHSHVYWYRQLPEEGLKFMVYLQKENIIDESGMPKERFSAEFPKEGPSILRIQQVVRGDSAAYFCASSPPDGNSNQPQHFGDGTRLSIL.